The clone carrying this T cell receptor (beta chain) has a handful of counts. No antigen is known for it. One end of the junction does not line up with germline, which may come from a read error. This sample was included in a study of response to subunit inactivated influenza vaccine. Overall study results and limits: Only a handful of new T cells, the authors suggested, are recruited with each seasonal influenza vaccination.

MiXCR was run by TCRdb on the RT-PCR reads, yielding one entry per CDR3 protein. The sample records about 310,000 distinct CDR3 sequences, roughly 22% being singletons. The sequences come from PBMCs from blood, collected about 20 months after vaccination. The source of this sequence is a man between 50 and 70 years old who received an inactivated influenza vaccine.

CDR3 nucleotide sequence: TGCGCCAGCAGCTCCGGTGGCCTAGTCCAAGAGACCCGGTACTTC. This codes for CASSSGGLVQETRYF. V gene TRBV5-1 combines with J gene TRBJ2-5; D gene uncertain. Per the germline V gene, CDR1 is SGHRS and CDR2 is YFSETQ. The CDR3 has 15 amino acids.